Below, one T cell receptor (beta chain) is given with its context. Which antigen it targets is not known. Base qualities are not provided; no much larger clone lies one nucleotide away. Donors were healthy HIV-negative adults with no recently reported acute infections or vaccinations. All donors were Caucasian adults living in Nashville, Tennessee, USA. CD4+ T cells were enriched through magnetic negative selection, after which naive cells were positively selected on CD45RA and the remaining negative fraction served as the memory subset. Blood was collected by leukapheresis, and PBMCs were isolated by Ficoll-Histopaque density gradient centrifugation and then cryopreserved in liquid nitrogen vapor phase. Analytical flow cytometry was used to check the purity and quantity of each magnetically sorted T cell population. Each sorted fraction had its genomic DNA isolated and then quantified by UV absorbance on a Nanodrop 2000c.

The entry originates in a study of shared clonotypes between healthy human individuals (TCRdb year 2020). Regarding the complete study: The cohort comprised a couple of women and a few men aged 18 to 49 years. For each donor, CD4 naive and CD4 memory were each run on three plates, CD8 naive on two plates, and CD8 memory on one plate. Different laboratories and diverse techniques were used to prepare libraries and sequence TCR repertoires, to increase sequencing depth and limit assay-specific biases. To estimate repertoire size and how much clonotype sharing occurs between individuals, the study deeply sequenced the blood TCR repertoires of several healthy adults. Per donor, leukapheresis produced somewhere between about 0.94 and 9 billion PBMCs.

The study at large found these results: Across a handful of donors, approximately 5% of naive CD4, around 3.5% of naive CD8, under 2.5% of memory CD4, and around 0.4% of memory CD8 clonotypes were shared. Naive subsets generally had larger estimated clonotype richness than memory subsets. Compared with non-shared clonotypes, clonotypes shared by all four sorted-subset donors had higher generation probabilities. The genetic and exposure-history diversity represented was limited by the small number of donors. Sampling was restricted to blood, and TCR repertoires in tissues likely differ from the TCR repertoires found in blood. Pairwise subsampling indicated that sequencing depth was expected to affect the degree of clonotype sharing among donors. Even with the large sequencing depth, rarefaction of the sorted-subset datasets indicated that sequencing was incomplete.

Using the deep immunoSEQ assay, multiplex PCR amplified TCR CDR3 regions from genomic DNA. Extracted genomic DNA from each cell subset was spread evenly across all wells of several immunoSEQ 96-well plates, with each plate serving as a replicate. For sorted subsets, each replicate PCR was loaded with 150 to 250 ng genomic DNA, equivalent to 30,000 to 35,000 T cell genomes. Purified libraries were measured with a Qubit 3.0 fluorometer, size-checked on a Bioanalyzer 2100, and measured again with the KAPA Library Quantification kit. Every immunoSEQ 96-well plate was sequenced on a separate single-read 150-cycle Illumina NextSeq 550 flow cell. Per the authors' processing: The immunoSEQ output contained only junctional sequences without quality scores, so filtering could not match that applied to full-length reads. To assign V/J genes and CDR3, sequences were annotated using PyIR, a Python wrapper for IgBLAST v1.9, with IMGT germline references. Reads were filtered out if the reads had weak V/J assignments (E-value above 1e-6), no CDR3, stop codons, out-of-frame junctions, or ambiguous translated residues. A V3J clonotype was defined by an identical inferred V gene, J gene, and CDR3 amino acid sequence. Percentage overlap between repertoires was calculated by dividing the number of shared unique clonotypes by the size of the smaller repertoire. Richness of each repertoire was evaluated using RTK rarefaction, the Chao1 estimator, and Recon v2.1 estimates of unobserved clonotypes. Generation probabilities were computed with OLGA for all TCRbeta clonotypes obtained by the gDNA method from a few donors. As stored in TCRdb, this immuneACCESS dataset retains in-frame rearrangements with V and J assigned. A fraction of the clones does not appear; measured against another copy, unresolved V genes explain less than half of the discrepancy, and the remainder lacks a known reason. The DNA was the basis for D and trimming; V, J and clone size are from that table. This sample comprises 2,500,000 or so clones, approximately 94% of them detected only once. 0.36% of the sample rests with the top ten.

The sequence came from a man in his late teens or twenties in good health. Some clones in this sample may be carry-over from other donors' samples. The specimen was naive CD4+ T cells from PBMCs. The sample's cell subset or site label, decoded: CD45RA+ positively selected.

The nucleotides are TGTGCCAGCAGCCTGTTGACTAGGGGTAGTGGGGAGACCCAGTACTTC. It specifies CASSLLTRGSGETQYF. The chain couples TRBV4-2 to TRBJ2-5; D gene: possibly TRBD2, on 6 matching bases. The germline V gene supplies CDR1 LGHNA and CDR2 YNFKEQ. Trimming removed 4 bases from V and 5 bases from J, leaving 20 bases between the germline ends. The CDR3 covers 16 residues, taking in both the cysteine and the phenylalanine. Only CDR3 DNA remains: 48 bases, in frame from the first base.